The source of this T cell receptor (beta chain) is a study of regulatory T cells in long-lasting Graves disease. Study-level results: Persistent disease preferred TRBV28, TRBJ1-2 and TRBJ2-5. Having only a small sample size may have limited accuracy.

Points on this clonotype: The antigen remains unidentified.

Building the TCR beta libraries relied on iRepertoire HTBI primers, and CDR3 regions underwent Arm-PCR. Using its own MiXCR run on the multiplex PCR reads, TCRdb lists one record per CDR3 protein. The data contain fewer than 550,000 distinct CDR3 sequences, 20% to 25% of them singletons. The time point is: persistent/refractory GD, antithyroid drugs over 5 years with positive TRAb. TCR sequences were obtained from RNA taken from PBMCs. An endocrinology department located in Xi'an, China, was where the patients came from. Germline loops: CDR1 KGHSH, CDR2 LQKENI. Trimming took 3 bases from V and 9 from J, leaving 22 bases between them. CDR3 size: 16 residues.

The sequencing here drew on peripheral blood mononuclear cells (PBMCs), taken when the disease was refractory, from a patient treated with antithyroid drugs. This rearrangement joins TRBV18 to TRBJ2-3; maybe TRBD2 (5 bases). The receptor's source is a female donor with Graves disease. CDR3 DNA sequence: TGTGCCAGCTCACCCGGCCTGAGGACGCTCCCGGGAACGCAGTATTTT. It is translated as CASSPGLRTLPGTQYF.